This is a list of T cell receptor beta chains from one sample in a study of shared clonotypes between healthy human individuals. TCRdb's table, derived via immunoSEQ multiplex PCR, lists solely in-frame clones and lacks some. The sample holds about 2,500,000 clones; 90% to 95% are singletons and the top ten take around 0.14%. Sequenced: naive CD4+ T cells sorted from blood. All receptors derive from a man aged 18 to 30 in good health. Each CDR3 is given with its conserved first and last residue. The D gene is left open where the match is weak. Some rows have no size entry. The others give once, few or many, or a class for an expanded clone.

TRBJ1-2 14 TRBV6-5 - - TGTGCCAGCAGAGTAGGAGGGCAGGGGTATGGCTACACCTTC CASRVGGQGYGYTF
TRBJ2-7 14 TRBV5-4 - TRBD1 TGTGCCAGCAGCTTATTTGACAGGGATAATGAGCAGTACTTC CASSLFDRDNEQYF
TRBJ2-3 14 TRBV7-2 once TRBD1 TGTGCCAGCAGCTTAGCGACAGGGGTAGATACGCAGTATTTT CASSLATGVDTQYF
TRBJ1-6 17 TRBV5-4 - - TGTGCCAGCAGCTTGGCGGGGGAAGACTCCTATAATTCACCCCTCCACTTT CASSLAGEDSYNSPLHF
TRBJ2-4 17 TRBV6-1 - TRBD2 TGTGCCAGCAGTGACGGAGCGGGGTATGGGGCCAAAAACATTCAGTACTTC CASSDGAGYGAKNIQYF
TRBJ2-1 15 TRBV5-1 - TRBD2 TGCGCCAGCAGCTTGACCCCGGATAGCGGGGAAGAGCAGTTCTTC CASSLTPDSGEEQFF
TRBJ1-5 14 TRBV10-3 - - TGTGCCATCAGTGACAGGGGATACAATCAGCCCCAGCATTTT CAISDRGYNQPQHF
TRBJ2-7 14 TRBV6-6 once TRBD2 TGTGCCAGCAGTAGTAGCGGGAGTAAGCTGGTCTGGCACTTC CASSSSGSKLVWHF
TRBJ1-1 14 TRBV5-1 few TRBD1 TGCGCCAGCAGCCTACAGGGGGTGAACACTGAAGCTTTCTTT CASSLQGVNTEAFF
TRBJ2-3 18 TRBV14 - - TGTGCCAGCAGCCAAGGGGGGATGAGTCGCATGGCGACAGATACGCAGTATTTT CASSQGGMSRMATDTQYF
TRBJ2-5 12 TRBV18 - - TGTGCCAGCTCACCATCAGGAGAGACCCAGTACTTC CASSPSGETQYF
TRBJ1-5 12 TRBV6-5 - - TGTGCCAGCAGTGGCTCCAGCCAGCCCCAGCATTTT CASSGSSQPQHF
TRBJ2-7 15 TRBV16 - TRBD2 TGTGCCAGCAGCCAAACCGGGACTACCCCAGGCGAGCAGTACTTC CASSQTGTTPGEQYF
TRBJ1-6 14 TRBV28 - - TGTGCCAGCGGACTGTCAGGTTATAATTCACCCCTCCACTTT CASGLSGYNSPLHF
TRBJ2-7 16 TRBV5-4 - TRBD2 TGTGCCAGCAGCAACGGACTAGCGGGGGCTTCCTACGAGCAGTACTTC CASSNGLAGASYEQYF
TRBJ1-1 17 TRBV5-4 - - TGTGCCAGCAGCAATCGTGGCGAAGTGGGGTTGAACACTGAAGCTTTCTTT CASSNRGEVGLNTEAFF
TRBJ2-3 16 TRBV5-8 - TRBD2 TGTGCCAGCAGCCCCGGCGGGGGGGCAGGTACAGATACGCAGTATTTT CASSPGGGAGTDTQYF
TRBJ2-5 15 TRBV5-1 - - TGCGCCAGCAGCTTGGGGCAGTGGGGACAAGAGACCCAGTACTTC CASSLGQWGQETQYF
TRBJ2-5 13 TRBV4-1 - - TGCGCCAGCAGCCAAGGAGTAGGAGAGACCCAGTACTTC CASSQGVGETQYF
TRBJ2-7 16 TRBV5-1 - TRBD2 TGCGCCAGCAGCAGGAAACTAGCGGGGGGAGTCTACGAGCAGTACTTC CASSRKLAGGVYEQYF
TRBJ2-7 16 TRBV4-3 - TRBD1 TGCGCCAGCAGCCGGGGGCTGGACAGGGCCACCTACGAGCAGTACTTC CASSRGLDRATYEQYF
TRBJ2-6 16 TRBV5-4 - - TGTGCCAGCAGCCCCTGGACGGCGGCTGGGGCCAACGTCCTGACTTTC CASSPWTAAGANVLTF
TRBJ1-1 14 TRBV2 few - TGTGCCAGCAGTATCTTTGGGGGCGGGGGTGAAGCTTTCTTT CASSIFGGGGEAFF
TRBJ1-5 13 TRBV5-8 - - TGTGCCAGCGGAAGGGGCGATGGTCAGCCCCAGCATTTT CASGRGDGQPQHF
TRBJ2-2 12 TRBV18 - TRBD2 TGTGCCAGCTCACACGGACTAGCGGCGCTGTTTTTT CASSHGLAALFF